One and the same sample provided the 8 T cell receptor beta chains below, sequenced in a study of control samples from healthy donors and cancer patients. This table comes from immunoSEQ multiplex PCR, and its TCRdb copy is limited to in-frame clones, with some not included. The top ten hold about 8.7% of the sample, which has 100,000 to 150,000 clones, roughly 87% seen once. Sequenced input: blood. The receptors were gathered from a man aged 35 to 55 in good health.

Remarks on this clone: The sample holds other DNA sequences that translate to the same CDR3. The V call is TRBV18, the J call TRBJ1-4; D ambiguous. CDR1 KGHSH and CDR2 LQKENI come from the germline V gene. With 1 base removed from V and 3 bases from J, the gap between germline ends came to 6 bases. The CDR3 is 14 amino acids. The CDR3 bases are TGTGCCAGCTCACCACAGGGAGCTAATGAAAAACTGTTTTTT. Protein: CASSPQGANEKLFF. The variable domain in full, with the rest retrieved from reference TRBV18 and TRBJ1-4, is NAGVMQNPRHLVRRRGQEARLRCSPMKGHSHVYWYRQLPEEGLKFMVYLQKENIIDESGMPKERFSAEFPKEGPSILRIQQVVRGDSAAYFCASSPQGANEKLFFGSGTQLSVL.

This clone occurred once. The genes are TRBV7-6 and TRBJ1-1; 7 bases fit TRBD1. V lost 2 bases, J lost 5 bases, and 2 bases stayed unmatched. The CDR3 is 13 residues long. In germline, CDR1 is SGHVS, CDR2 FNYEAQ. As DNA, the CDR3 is TGTGCCAGCAGCTTAACAGGGGAAACTGAAGCTTTCTTT. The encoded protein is CASSLTGETEAFF.

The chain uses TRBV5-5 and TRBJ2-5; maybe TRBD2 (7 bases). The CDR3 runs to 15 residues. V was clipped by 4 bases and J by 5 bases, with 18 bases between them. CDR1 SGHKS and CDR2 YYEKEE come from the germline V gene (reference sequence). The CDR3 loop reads CASSEVGAGAETQYF. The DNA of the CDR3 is TGTGCCAGCAGCGAGGTCGGCGCGGGGGCGGAGACCCAGTACTTC. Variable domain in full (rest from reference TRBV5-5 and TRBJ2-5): DAGVTQSPTHLIKTRGQQVTLRCSPISGHKSVSWYQQVLGQGPQFIFQYYEKEERGRGNFPDRFSARQFPNYSSELNVNALLLGDSALYLCASSEVGAGAETQYFGPGTRLLVL.

CDR3 loop: CASRSATGVKNEQFF. The CDR3 nucleotides are TGTGCCAGCAGAAGTGCTACAGGGGTAAAAAATGAGCAGTTCTTC. The chain couples TRBV11-1 to TRBJ2-1; 7 nucleotides align to TRBD1. The CDR3 loop spans 15 amino acids. Germline V gives CDR1 SGHAT, CDR2 FQDESV (reference sequence). V shed 6 bases and J 7 bases; nucleotides not matched to a gene: 12.

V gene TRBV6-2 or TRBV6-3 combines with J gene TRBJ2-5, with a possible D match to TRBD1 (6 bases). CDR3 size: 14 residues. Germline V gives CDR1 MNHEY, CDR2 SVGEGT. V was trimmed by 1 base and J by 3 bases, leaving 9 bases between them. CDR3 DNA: TGTGCCAGCAGTTACTACCGACAGGAAGAGACCCAGTACTTC. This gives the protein CASSYYRQEETQYF.

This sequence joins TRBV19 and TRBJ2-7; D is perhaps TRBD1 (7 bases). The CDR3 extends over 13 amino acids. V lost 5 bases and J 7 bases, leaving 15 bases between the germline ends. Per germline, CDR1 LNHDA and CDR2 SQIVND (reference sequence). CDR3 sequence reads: CASSPGGRGEQYF. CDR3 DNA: TGTGCCAGTAGTCCAGGGGGGCGAGGGGAGCAGTACTTC. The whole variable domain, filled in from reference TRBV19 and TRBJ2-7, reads DGGITQSPKYLFRKEGQNVTLSCEQNLNHDAMYWYRQDPGQGLRLIYYSQIVNDFQKGDIAEGYSVSREKKESFPLTVTSAQKNPTAFYLCASSPGGRGEQYFGPGTRLTVT.

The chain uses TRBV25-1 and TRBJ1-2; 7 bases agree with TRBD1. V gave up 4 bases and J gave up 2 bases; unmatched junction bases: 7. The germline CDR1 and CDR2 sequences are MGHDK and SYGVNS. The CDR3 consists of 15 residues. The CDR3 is CASSVQGQPNYGYTF. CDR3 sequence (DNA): TGTGCCAGCAGTGTACAGGGACAGCCCAACTATGGCTACACCTTC.

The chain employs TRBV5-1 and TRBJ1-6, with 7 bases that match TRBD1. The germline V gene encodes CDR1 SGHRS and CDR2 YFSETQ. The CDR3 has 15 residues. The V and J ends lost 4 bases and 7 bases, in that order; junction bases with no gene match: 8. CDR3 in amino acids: CASSARTGSNSPLHF. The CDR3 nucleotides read TGCGCCAGCAGCGCAAGGACAGGTTCGAATTCACCCCTCCACTTT. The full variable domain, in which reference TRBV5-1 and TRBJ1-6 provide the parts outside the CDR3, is KAGVTQTPRYLIKTRGQQVTLSCSPISGHRSVSWYQQTPGQGLQFLFEYFSETQRNKGNFPGRFSGRQFSNSRSEMNVSTLELGDSALYLCASSARTGSNSPLHFGNGTRLTVT.